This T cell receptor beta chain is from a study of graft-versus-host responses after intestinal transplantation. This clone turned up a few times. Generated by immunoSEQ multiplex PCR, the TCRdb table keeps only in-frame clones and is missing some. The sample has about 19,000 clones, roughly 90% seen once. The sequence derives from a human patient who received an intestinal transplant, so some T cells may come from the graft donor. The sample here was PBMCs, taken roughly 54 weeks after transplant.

The CDR3: CASSLTGINEKLFF. The CDR3 DNA reads TGTGCCAGCAGCTTGACAGGGATTAATGAAAAACTGTTTTTT. The chain combines TRBV5-8 with TRBJ1-4; possibly TRBD1 for D (6 bases). Trimming took off 1 base at V and 4 bases at J, with 8 bases between the two ends. Germline V lookup: CDR1 SGHTS, CDR2 YDEGEE. This CDR3 contains 14 residues. The full variable domain, completed using reference TRBV5-8 and TRBJ1-4, is EAGVTQSPTHLIKTRGQQATLRCSPISGHTSVYWYQQALGLGLQFLLWYDEGEERNRGNFPPRFSGRQFPNYSSELNVNALELEDSALYLCASSLTGINEKLFFGSGTQLSVL.